A single sample is the source of the 7 T cell receptor beta chains below, sequenced in a study of T cells in Graves' hyperthyroidism and ophthalmopathy. There were TCR beta CDR3 regions amplified from RNA transcripts. With the HTBI primer set, the TCR CDR3 went through a first round of RT-PCR. TCRdb reprocessed the multiplex PCR reads with MiXCR, giving one entry per CDR3 protein. The top ten clones hold 7.5% to 9.5% of a sample with about 840,000 distinct CDR3 sequences, roughly 40% of them seen once. The source material was blood. These receptors were obtained from a man aged 18-30 years with Graves' hyperthyroidism.

This chain links TRBV7-9 with TRBJ1-5; 7 nucleotides line up with TRBD1. Germline V gene sequence: CDR1 SEHNR, CDR2 FQNEAQ (reference sequence). The ends lost 2 bases at V and 11 bases at J; junction bases unmatched: 9. CDR3 length: 14 residues. Written as DNA, the CDR3 is TGTGCCAGCAGCTTATGGGACAGCCAAGAGACCCAGCATTTT. Protein: CASSLWDSQETQHF.

Many counts were recorded for this clonotype. The chain links TRBV25-1 to TRBJ1-4; D ambiguous. The CDR3 covers 14 residues. The ends were cut back, 1 base at V and 0 bases at J, with 3 bases in the middle. CDR1 is MGHDK, CDR2 SYGVNS, per germline. The CDR3 sequence is CASSESATNEKLFF. CDR3 coding DNA: TGTGCCAGCAGTGAATCTGCAACTAATGAAAAACTGTTTTTT.

On this clonotype itself: This could be a read error, since a much larger clone is one nucleotide away. The chain joins TRBV7-8 to TRBJ1-5; tentative D call: TRBD1 (6 bases). The CDR3 runs 14 residues. Germline V lookup: CDR1 SGHVS, CDR2 FQNEAQ. With 5 bases removed from V and 8 bases from J, the gap between germline ends came to 16 bases. The CDR3 spells CASSPLGGVEPQHF. CDR3 sequence (DNA): TGTGCCAGCAGCCCCCTTGGGGGCGTAGAGCCCCAGCATTTT.

In its sample, this clonotype was seen a few times. One end of the junction varies from germline; a read error may be responsible. The CDR3 DNA reads as TGTGCCATCAGTGAAGGGACAGGGAAGACGGAGACCCAGTACTTC. Translation gives CAISEGTGKTETQYF. V and J are TRBV25-1 and TRBJ2-5; 9 nucleotides line up with TRBD1. The CDR3 consists of 15 residues. Germline-derived CDR1 and CDR2 are MGHDK and SYGVNS.

The chain has TRBV7-3 and TRBJ2-7, with 10 bases that match TRBD1. Germline loops: CDR1 SGHTA, CDR2 FQGTGA. The CDR3 loop spans 12 amino acids. V gave up 4 bases and J gave up 9 bases; unmatched junction bases: 3. The CDR3 region is CASSYRDRGQYF. CDR3 nucleotide sequence: TGTGCCAGCAGCTACCGGGACAGGGGGCAGTACTTC.

The rearrangement links TRBV20-1 to TRBJ2-5; 9 bases are shared with TRBD2. V trimming: 6 bases; J trimming: 1 base; junction bases outside the gene matches: 6. CDR3 length: 14 residues. Per germline, CDR1 DFQATT and CDR2 SNEGSKA (reference sequence). The CDR3 coding sequence is TGCAGTGCCCCCCGACTAGCGGTCCAAGAGACCCAGTACTTC. Its translation is CSAPRLAVQETQYF.

Comment on this clonotype: This clone may be a read error of a much larger clone one base away. The chain recombines TRBV10-1 with TRBJ1-6; D is undetermined. Germline V lookup: CDR1 WNHNN, CDR2 SYGVQD (reference sequence). CDR3 size: 14 residues. CDR3 nucleotides: TGCGCCTGCAGCCAAAATACGGGGAGCGCACCCCTCCACTTT. Protein sequence: CACSQNTGSAPLHF.